The rows below give T cell receptor beta chains drawn from one sample of a study of T cells after yellow fever vaccination. TCRdb itself ran the 5' RACE reads through MiXCR, one entry per CDR3 protein. The sample has 250,000 to 350,000 distinct CDR3 sequences, around 7% seen once. The sample was PBMCs, taken roughly 47 days after the first yellow fever vaccination. The receptors shown here come from a man younger than 35 who received the YFV17D yellow fever vaccine. CDR3s include the opening cysteine and the closing phenylalanine or tryptophan. A D gene is named only where the DNA matches it firmly. Clone size, where shown, is once, few, many, or a class for clones that have expanded.

d_call	j_call	v_call	clone_size	cdr3_aa	cdr3_nt
NA	TRBJ2-1	TRBV11-2	few	CASSEASVNEQFF	TGTGCCAGCAGCGAGGCTAGTGTCAATGAGCAGTTCTTC
NA	TRBJ2-3	TRBV20-1	NA	CSARDFLAVADTQYF	TGCAGTGCTAGAGATTTCCTGGCGGTGGCAGATACGCAGTATTTT
NA	TRBJ1-4	TRBV10-3	NA	CAISDRAGEEKLFF	TGTGCCATCAGTGACCGGGCAGGAGAGGAAAAACTGTTTTTT
TRBD2	TRBJ2-1	TRBV5-4	few	CASSLTGRGGQGAEQFF	TGTGCCAGCAGCTTGACGGGCCGGGGGGGCCAAGGTGCTGAGCAGTTCTTC
NA	TRBJ2-3	TRBV29-1	NA	CSAGGSMGSGDTQYF	TGCAGCGCGGGGGGCAGCATGGGGTCTGGAGATACGCAGTATTTT
NA	TRBJ1-6	TRBV6-5	NA	CASSYSLEGQDSPLHF	TGTGCCAGCAGTTACTCTTTAGAGGGACAAGATTCACCCCTCCACTTT
NA	TRBJ1-1	TRBV3-1	many	CASSQTDSYTEAFF	TGTGCCAGCAGCCAAACAGACAGTTACACTGAAGCTTTCTTT
TRBD2	TRBJ2-1	TRBV20-1	NA	CSARDRDGGDYNEQFF	TGCAGTGCTAGAGATCGGGACGGGGGGGATTACAATGAGCAGTTCTTC
NA	TRBJ2-7	TRBV5-4	NA	CASSPPSLDEQYF	TGTGCCAGCAGCCCACCTAGTTTGGACGAGCAGTACTTC
NA	TRBJ2-1	TRBV24-1	few	CATSDLVRLDEQFF	TGTGCCACCAGTGATTTAGTTCGGCTAGATGAGCAGTTCTTC
TRBD1	TRBJ2-1	TRBV7-9	many	CASSPGQGGNEQFF	TGTGCCAGCAGCCCAGGACAGGGGGGCAATGAGCAGTTCTTC
TRBD2	TRBJ2-1	TRBV4-2	NA	CASSQGLGGGADGEQFF	TGTGCCAGCAGCCAAGGACTGGGCGGGGGGGCGGATGGTGAGCAGTTCTTC
NA	TRBJ1-5	TRBV18	NA	CASSPDINQPQHF	TGTGCCAGCTCACCAGACATCAATCAGCCCCAGCATTTT
TRBD2	TRBJ2-3	TRBV7-9	NA	CATWTSGGALDTQYF	TGTGCCACCTGGACTAGCGGGGGGGCCCTGGATACGCAGTATTTT
NA	TRBJ1-6	TRBV18	many	CASSPRVKDSPLHF	TGTGCCAGCTCCCCAAGGGTCAAGGATTCACCCCTCCACTTT
TRBD2	TRBJ2-5	TRBV7-6	few	CASSPTSGGGQETQYF	TGTGCCAGCAGCCCCACTAGCGGGGGAGGTCAAGAGACCCAGTACTTC
TRBD1	TRBJ1-1	TRBV25-1	NA	CASRGTATEAFF	TGTGCCAGCAGGGGGACAGCAACTGAAGCTTTCTTT
NA	TRBJ2-5	TRBV5-1	NA	CASGTGTEKETQYF	TGCGCCAGCGGGACCGGGACGGAGAAAGAGACCCAGTACTTC
TRBD2	TRBJ2-7	TRBV5-4	few	CASSTPVAGGFGEQYF	TGTGCCAGCTCTACCCCCGTGGCGGGGGGGTTTGGTGAGCAGTACTTC
NA	TRBJ1-6	TRBV7-9	few	CASSLETRGLHF	TGTGCCAGCAGCTTGGAGACCCGGGGCCTCCACTTT
TRBD1	TRBJ2-7	TRBV5-1	NA	CASSLAVRDRGLLYSPYEQYF	TGCGCCAGCAGCTTGGCCGTTCGGGACAGGGGGCTATTATACTCCCCCTACGAGCAGTACTTC
NA	TRBJ2-1	TRBV6-6	NA	CASSYSNLKQFF	TGTGCCAGCAGTTACTCGAATCTAAAGCAGTTCTTC
NA	TRBJ1-6	TRBV6-2/TRBV6-3	many	CASSRNSPLHF	TGTGCCAGCAGCCGGAATTCACCCCTCCACTTT
NA	TRBJ2-6	TRBV13	NA	CASSSRSTAGANVLTF	TGTGCCAGCAGCTCCCGGTCCACCGCTGGGGCCAACGTCCTGACTTTC
NA	TRBJ2-1	TRBV28	many	CASSLGWDEQFF	TGTGCCAGCAGTTTAGGCTGGGATGAGCAGTTCTTC
TRBD1	TRBJ1-2	TRBV6-1	NA	CASSVQGKPDGYTF	TGTGCCAGCAGTGTACAGGGGAAGCCGGATGGCTACACCTTC
NA	TRBJ1-6	TRBV4-1	NA	CASSQATSTNSPLHF	TGCGCCAGCAGCCAAGCGACCAGCACCAATTCACCCCTCCACTTT
NA	TRBJ2-3	TRBV25-1	few	CASSEYPTDTQYF	TGTGCCAGCAGTGAATACCCGACAGATACGCAGTATTTT
NA	TRBJ2-5	TRBV14	many	CASSQNIAETQYF	TGTGCCAGCAGCCAAAACATAGCGGAGACCCAGTACTTC
NA	TRBJ2-1	TRBV5-6	few	CASTQHNEQFF	TGTGCCAGCACACAACACAATGAGCAGTTCTTC
NA	TRBJ2-3	TRBV7-2	many	CASSLTFGGDTQYF	TGTGCCAGCAGCTTAACGTTCGGGGGCGATACGCAGTATTTT
TRBD2	TRBJ2-3	TRBV11-2	few	CASSLASGGGTQYF	TGTGCCAGCAGCTTAGCGAGCGGGGGAGGCACGCAGTATTTT